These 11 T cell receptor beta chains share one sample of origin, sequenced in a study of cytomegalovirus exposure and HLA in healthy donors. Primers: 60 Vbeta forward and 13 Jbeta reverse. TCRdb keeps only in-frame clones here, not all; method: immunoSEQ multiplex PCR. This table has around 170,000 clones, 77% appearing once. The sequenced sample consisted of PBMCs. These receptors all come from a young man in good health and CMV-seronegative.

The DNA of the CDR3 is TGTGCCAGCAGCTGGGGACTGGACACCGGGGAGCTGTTTTTT. This gives the protein CASSWGLDTGELFF. The chain is built from TRBV11-1 and TRBJ2-2, with a tentative D call TRBD2 (6 bases). The CDR3 runs to 14 residues. From germline, CDR1 is SGHAT and CDR2 FQDESV (reference sequence). The germline V and J ends were trimmed by 4 bases and 3 bases, with 9 bases remaining between them.

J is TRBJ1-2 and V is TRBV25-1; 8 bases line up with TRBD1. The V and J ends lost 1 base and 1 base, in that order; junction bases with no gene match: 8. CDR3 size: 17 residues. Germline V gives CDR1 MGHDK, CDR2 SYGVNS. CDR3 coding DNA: TGTGCCAGCAGTGAATGGTACCAGGGGGCATATAACTATGGCTACACCTTC. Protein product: CASSEWYQGAYNYGYTF.

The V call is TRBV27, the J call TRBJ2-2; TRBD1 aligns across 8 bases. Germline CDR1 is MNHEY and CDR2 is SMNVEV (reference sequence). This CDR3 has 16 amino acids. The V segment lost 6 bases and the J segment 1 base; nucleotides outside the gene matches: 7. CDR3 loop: CASRGFGTGNTGELFF. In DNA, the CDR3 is TGTGCCAGCAGGGGTTTCGGGACAGGGAACACCGGGGAGCTGTTTTTT.

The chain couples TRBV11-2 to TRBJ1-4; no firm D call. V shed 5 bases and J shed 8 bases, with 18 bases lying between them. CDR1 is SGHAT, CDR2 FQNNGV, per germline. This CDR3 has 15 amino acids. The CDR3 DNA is TGTGCCAGCAGCAAGTTCGTCCGGGGAGGGGAAAAACTGTTTTTT. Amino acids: CASSKFVRGGEKLFF.

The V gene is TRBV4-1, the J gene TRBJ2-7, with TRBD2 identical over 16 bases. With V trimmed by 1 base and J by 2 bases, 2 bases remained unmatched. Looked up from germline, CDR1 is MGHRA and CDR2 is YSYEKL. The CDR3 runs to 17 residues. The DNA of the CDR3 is TGCGCCAGCAGCCAAGCCGGGACTAGCGGGGGGGCCTACGAGCAGTACTTC. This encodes CASSQAGTSGGAYEQYF.

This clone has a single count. Here the CDR3 reads CAWSPVGFSYNQPQHF. For the CDR3, the DNA is TGTGCCTGGAGCCCGGTCGGGTTTAGCTATAATCAGCCCCAGCATTTT. V usage is TRBV30 and J usage is TRBJ1-5; D gene ambiguous. In germline, CDR1 is GTSNPN, CDR2 SVGIG (reference sequence). This CDR3 contains 16 residues. The V end lost 3 bases, the J end lost 4 bases, and 19 bases lay between the germline ends.

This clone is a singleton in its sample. CDR3 bases: TGTGCCGCCCCCCTGGCGGGGCGGGCAGATACGCAGTATTTT. Translating it yields CAAPLAGRADTQYF. The chain employs TRBV30 and TRBJ2-3; TRBD2 might be the D (6 bases). The CDR3 totals 14 residues. The ends were cut back, 8 bases at V and 4 bases at J, with 19 bases in the middle. Germline loops: CDR1 GTSNPN, CDR2 SVGIG (reference sequence).

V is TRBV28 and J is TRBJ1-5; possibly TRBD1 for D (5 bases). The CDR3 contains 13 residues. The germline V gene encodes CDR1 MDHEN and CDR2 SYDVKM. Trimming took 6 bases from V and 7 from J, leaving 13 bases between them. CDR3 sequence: CASSGGIRQPQHF. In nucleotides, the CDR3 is TGTGCCAGCAGCGGGGGGATAAGGCAGCCCCAGCATTTT.

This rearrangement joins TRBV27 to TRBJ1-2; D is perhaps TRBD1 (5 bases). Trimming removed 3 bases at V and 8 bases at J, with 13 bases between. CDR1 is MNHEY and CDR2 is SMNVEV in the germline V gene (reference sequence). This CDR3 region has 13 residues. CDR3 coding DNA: TGTGCCAGCAGTTTGTCGAGGGGAGGAGGCTACACCTTC. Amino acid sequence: CASSLSRGGGYTF.

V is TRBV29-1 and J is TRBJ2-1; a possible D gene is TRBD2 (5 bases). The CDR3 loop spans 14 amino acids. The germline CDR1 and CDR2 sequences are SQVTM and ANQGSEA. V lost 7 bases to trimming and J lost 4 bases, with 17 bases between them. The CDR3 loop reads CSGTAGLVYNEQFF. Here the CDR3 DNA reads TGCAGCGGCACGGCGGGCCTAGTATACAATGAGCAGTTCTTC.

As DNA, the CDR3 is TGTGCCAGCATGGTGGGACAGCCGATCAAGTATTTT. It specifies CASMVGQPIKYF. The J gene is TRBJ2-3, the V gene TRBV2; TRBD1 matches 7 bases. The V segment lost 7 bases and the J segment 13 bases; nucleotides outside the gene matches: 11. This CDR3 contains 12 residues. Per germline, CDR1 SNHLY and CDR2 FYNNEI.